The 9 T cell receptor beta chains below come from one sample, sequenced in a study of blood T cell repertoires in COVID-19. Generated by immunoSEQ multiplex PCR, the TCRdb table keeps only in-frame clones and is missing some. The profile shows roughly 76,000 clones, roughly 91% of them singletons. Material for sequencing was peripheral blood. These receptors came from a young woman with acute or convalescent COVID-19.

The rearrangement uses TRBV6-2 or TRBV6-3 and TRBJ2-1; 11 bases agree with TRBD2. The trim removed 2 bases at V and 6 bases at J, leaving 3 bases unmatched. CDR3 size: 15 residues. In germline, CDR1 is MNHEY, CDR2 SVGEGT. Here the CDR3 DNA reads TGTGCCAGCAGTTACGCTAGCGGGAGGACCAATGAGCAGTTCTTC. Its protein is CASSYASGRTNEQFF.

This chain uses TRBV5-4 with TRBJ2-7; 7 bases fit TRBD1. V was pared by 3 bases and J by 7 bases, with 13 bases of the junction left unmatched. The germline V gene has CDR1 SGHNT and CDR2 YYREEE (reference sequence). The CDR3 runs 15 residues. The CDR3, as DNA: TGTGCCAGCAGCTACCTGGGACAGTCCCAAGGGGAGCAGTACTTC. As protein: CASSYLGQSQGEQYF.

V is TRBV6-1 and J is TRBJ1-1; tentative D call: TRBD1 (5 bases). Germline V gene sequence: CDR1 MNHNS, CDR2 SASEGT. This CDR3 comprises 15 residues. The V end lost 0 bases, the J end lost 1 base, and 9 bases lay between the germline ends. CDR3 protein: CASSEARGRNTEAFF. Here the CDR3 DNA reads TGTGCCAGCAGTGAAGCTCGGGGGAGGAACACTGAAGCTTTCTTT.

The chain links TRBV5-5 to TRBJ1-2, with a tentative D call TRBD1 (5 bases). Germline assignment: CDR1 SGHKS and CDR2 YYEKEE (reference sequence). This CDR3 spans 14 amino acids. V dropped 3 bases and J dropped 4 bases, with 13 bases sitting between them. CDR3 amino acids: CASSSGGTGYGYTF. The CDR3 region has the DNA TGTGCCAGCAGCTCTGGCGGGACGGGCTATGGCTACACCTTC. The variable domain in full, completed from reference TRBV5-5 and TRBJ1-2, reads DAGVTQSPTHLIKTRGQQVTLRCSPISGHKSVSWYQQVLGQGPQFIFQYYEKEERGRGNFPDRFSARQFPNYSSELNVNALLLGDSALYLCASSSGGTGYGYTFGSGTRLTVV.

Written as DNA, the CDR3 is TGTGCCAGCAGCTTAGGAGGTGGCAGCTTTGCAACTAATGAAAAACTGTTTTTT. Translation: CASSLGGGSFATNEKLFF. The chain is built from TRBV7-2 and TRBJ1-4; D is undetermined. Germline values: CDR1 SGHTA, CDR2 FQGNSA. V was cut by 1 base and J by 0 bases, with 15 bases left in between. The CDR3 is made up of 18 amino acids.

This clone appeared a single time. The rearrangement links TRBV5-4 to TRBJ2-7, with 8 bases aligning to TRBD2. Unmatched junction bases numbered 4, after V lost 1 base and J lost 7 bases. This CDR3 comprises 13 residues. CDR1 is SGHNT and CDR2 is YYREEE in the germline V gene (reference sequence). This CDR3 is CASSLPGGREQYF. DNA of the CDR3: TGTGCCAGCAGCTTGCCGGGAGGGCGTGAGCAGTACTTC.

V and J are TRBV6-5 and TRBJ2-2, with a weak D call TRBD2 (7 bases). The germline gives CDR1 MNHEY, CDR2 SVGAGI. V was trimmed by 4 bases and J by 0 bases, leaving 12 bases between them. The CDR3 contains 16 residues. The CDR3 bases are TGTGCCAGCAGTTCCCGAGGGGGGGCGAACACCGGGGAGCTGTTTTTT. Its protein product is CASSSRGGANTGELFF.

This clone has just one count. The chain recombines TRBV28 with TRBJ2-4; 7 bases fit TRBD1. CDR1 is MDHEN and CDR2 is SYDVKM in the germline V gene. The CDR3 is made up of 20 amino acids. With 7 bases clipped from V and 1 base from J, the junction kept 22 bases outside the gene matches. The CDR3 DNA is TGTGCCAGCACCCCGGGCGGTAGAAACAGGGGCGGTTTGGCCAAAAACATTCAGTACTTC. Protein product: CASTPGGRNRGGLAKNIQYF.

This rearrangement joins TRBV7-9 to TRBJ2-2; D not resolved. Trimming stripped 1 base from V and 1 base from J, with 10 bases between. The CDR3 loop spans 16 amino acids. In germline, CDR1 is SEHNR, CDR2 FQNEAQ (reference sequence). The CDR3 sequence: CASSLVGDMNTGELFF. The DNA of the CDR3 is TGTGCCAGCAGCTTAGTTGGAGATATGAACACCGGGGAGCTGTTTTTT.